This T cell receptor (beta chain) is drawn from a study of control samples from healthy donors and cancer patients. With 5 bases clipped from V and 3 bases from J, the junction kept 4 bases outside the gene matches. Germline CDR1 and CDR2: KGHSH and LQKENI. The CDR3 loop spans 14 amino acids. Only in-frame clones appear in the TCRdb table, and some are missing; sequencing was by immunoSEQ multiplex PCR. The sample records around 100,000 clones, about 90% being singletons. This clone was detected a few times. The sequencing input was blood. The receptor's source is a woman aged 45-65 years in good health. V and J are TRBV18 and TRBJ1-5; 7 nucleotides line up with TRBD1. CDR3 coding DNA: TGTGCCAGCTCAGAGGGACAGATCAATCAGCCCCAGCATTTT. This gives the protein CASSEGQINQPQHF.